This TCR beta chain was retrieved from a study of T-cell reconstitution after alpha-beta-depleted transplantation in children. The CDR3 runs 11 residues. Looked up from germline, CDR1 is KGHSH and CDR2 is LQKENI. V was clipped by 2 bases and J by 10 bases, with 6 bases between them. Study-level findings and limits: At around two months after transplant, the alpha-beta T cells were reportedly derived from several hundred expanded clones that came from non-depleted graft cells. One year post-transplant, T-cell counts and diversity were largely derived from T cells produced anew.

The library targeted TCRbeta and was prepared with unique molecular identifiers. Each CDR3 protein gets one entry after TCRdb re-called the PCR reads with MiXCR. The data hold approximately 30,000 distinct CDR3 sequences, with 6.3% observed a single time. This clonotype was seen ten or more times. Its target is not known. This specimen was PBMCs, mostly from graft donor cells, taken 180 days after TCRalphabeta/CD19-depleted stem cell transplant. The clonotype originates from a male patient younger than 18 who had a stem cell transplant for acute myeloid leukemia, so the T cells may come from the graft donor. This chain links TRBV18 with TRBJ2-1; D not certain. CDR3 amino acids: CASSPAQEQFF. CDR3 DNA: TGTGCCAGCTCACCAGCACAGGAGCAGTTCTTC.